The 25 T cell receptor beta chains in this list originate from one sample, sequenced in a study of T-cell reconstitution after alpha-beta-depleted transplantation in children (dated by TCRdb to 2016 to 2017). The library was obtained by PCR. The sequencer listed for this sample is Illumina HiSeq 2500. To normalize quantification of the TCRbeta repertoire, the TCR libraries were built with molecular barcoding that relied on unique molecular identifiers. Through fastp at Q25 and MiXCR, TCRdb rebuilt clones from the public reads, retaining in-frame beta chains. Every entry covers one CDR3 protein and lists the most common genes and DNA from its rows. The sample has approximately 650,000 distinct CDR3 sequences on record, around 13% of them singletons. The ten largest make up 0.79% of the sample. The sample's treatment or condition label, in plain terms: allogeneic hematopoietic cell transplantation with graft depleted of TCRalphabeta T cells and CD19 B cells.

The sequencing here drew on PBMCs, taken before TCRalphabeta/CD19-depleted stem cell transplant. These receptors were obtained from a girl aged 2 to 10 with congenital amegakaryocytic thrombocytopenia, due to receive a stem cell transplant.

This clonotype was picked up a small number of times. This chain uses TRBV2 with TRBJ2-7, with 9 bases matching TRBD1. The CDR3 spans 14 residues. Trimming at V came to 7 bases and at J to 3 bases, leaving 7 bases not matched to a gene. Looked up from germline, CDR1 is SNHLY and CDR2 is FYNNEI. The CDR3 is CASKRDRELYEQYF. In DNA form, the CDR3 reads TGTGCCAGCAAAAGGGACAGGGAGCTCTACGAGCAGTACTTC.

V gene TRBV10-2 combines with J gene TRBJ2-2; D unclear. Germline V gene sequence: CDR1 WSHSY, CDR2 SAAADI. Trimming removed 8 bases at V and 5 bases at J, with 15 bases between. This CDR3 region has 14 residues. The DNA of the CDR3 is TGCGCCAGCTCCTCCCCCCTGGCGACCGGGGAGCTGTTTTTT. Protein product: CASSSPLATGELFF.

The chain employs TRBV5-1 and TRBJ2-2, with 7 bases lining up with TRBD1. The ends lost 4 bases at V and 5 bases at J; junction bases unmatched: 8. The CDR3 runs 15 residues. Germline assignment: CDR1 SGHRS and CDR2 YFSETQ. The CDR3 sequence: CASSRRQGSTGELFF. In DNA, the CDR3 is TGCGCCAGCAGCAGACGACAGGGATCGACCGGGGAGCTGTTTTTT.

This clonotype was seen at least ten times. The CDR3 sequence: CASTKPDFNVGANVLTF. The CDR3 DNA follows: TGTGCCAGCACCAAACCCGATTTTAATGTTGGCGCCAACGTCCTGACTTTC. The V and J genes are TRBV12-3 or TRBV12-4 and TRBJ2-6; no definite D call. CDR3 length: 17 amino acids. Trimming shortened V by 7 bases and J by 7 bases, and 23 bases separated the two germline ends.

The chain links TRBV20-1 to TRBJ2-3, with a possible D match to TRBD2 (6 bases). Trimming took off 5 bases at V and 3 bases at J, with 12 bases between the two ends. This CDR3 spans 13 amino acids. Germline V gene lookup returns CDR1 DFQATT and CDR2 SNEGSKA (reference sequence). CDR3 in amino acids: CSAYLGRTDTQYF. The CDR3 nucleotides read TGCAGTGCTTACCTGGGGAGGACAGATACGCAGTATTTT.

This clonotype came up a few times. The chain links TRBV5-1 to TRBJ2-1; D gene uncertain. The CDR3 sequence is 15 residues long. Germline V gene data show CDR1 as SGHRS and CDR2 as YFSETQ. Trimming stripped 6 bases from V and 5 bases from J, with 18 bases between. CDR3 protein: CASTQVVGRDNEQFF. The CDR3 region has the DNA TGCGCCAGCACTCAGGTAGTAGGTCGGGACAATGAGCAGTTCTTC.

This clonotype was observed many times. The chain couples TRBV12-3 or TRBV12-4 to TRBJ2-3; TRBD2 agrees at 8 bases. Trimming cost V 3 bases and J 2 bases; bases outside gene matches: 7. The CDR3 sequence is 16 residues long. The CDR3 DNA reads TGTGCCAGCAGTTTGCTGAGTAGCGGGACCACAGATACGCAGTATTTT. This translates into CASSLLSSGTTDTQYF.

The chain couples TRBV5-1 to TRBJ2-1; TRBD2 matches at 13 bases. This CDR3 contains 20 residues. After removal of 5 bases from V and 6 bases from J, the junction contained 20 bases not matched to a gene. Per the germline V gene, CDR1 is SGHRS and CDR2 is YFSETQ. CDR3 nucleotide sequence: TGCGCCAGCAGTCCCGGACTAGCGGGAGAGCTTCCGGGGACCCCCAATGAGCAGTTCTTC. Residues: CASSPGLAGELPGTPNEQFF.

Worth noting for this clonotype: A much larger clone lies a single base off, so this may be a read error. The V call is TRBV7-9, the J call TRBJ2-3; D unclear. Germline CDR1 is SEHNR and CDR2 is FQNEAQ (reference sequence). This CDR3 contains 14 residues. V lost 4 bases to trimming and J lost 4 bases, with 12 bases between them. This CDR3 is CASSSRHVADTQYF. The CDR3 nucleotides are TGTGCCAGCAGCTCAAGACATGTTGCAGATACGCAGTATTTT.

This clonotype was detected ten times or more. This chain uses TRBV29-1 with TRBJ2-2, with no clear D. Deletions cut 7 bases from V and 2 bases from J, with 11 bases between. The germline gives CDR1 SQVTM, CDR2 ANQGSEA. This CDR3 has 13 residues. The CDR3 DNA reads as TGCAGCGCCTGTCTTACAAACACCGGGGAGCTGTTTTTT. Protein product: CSACLTNTGELFF.

This clonotype was detected a few times. The chain carries TRBV19 and TRBJ2-1, with TRBD2 as a possible D gene (5 bases). There are 13 residues in the CDR3. V dropped 3 bases and J dropped 5 bases, with 8 bases sitting between them. The germline gives CDR1 LNHDA, CDR2 SQIVND (reference sequence). The CDR3 region has the DNA TGTGCCAGTAGTATGGAGGTTCACAATGAGCAGTTCTTC. It codes for CASSMEVHNEQFF.

This clonotype was seen ten or more times. The rearrangement links TRBV7-6 to TRBJ2-1, with 12 bases matching TRBD2. Germline values: CDR1 SGHVS, CDR2 FNYEAQ. The V gene end was trimmed by 4 bases and the J gene end by 9 bases; junction bases not matched to a gene: 1. The CDR3 length is 13 residues. CDR3 DNA: TGTGCCAGCAGCTCTAGCGGGAGGGGTGAGCAGTTCTTC. This codes for CASSSSGRGEQFF.

This clonotype has ten or more counts. The V call is TRBV7-9, the J call TRBJ2-1; 9 positions agree with TRBD2. After removal of 8 bases from V and 8 bases from J, the junction contained 7 bases not matched to a gene. CDR1 SEHNR and CDR2 FQNEAQ come from the germline V gene (reference sequence). The CDR3 runs 13 residues. CDR3 residues: CASALAGFDEQFF. The CDR3 DNA sequence: TGTGCCAGCGCCCTAGCGGGATTCGATGAGCAGTTCTTC.

This clonotype was seen repeatedly, ten times or more. The chain uses TRBV10-3 and TRBJ1-4; weak D call: TRBD1 (5 bases). The CDR3 runs 15 residues. Trimming stripped 6 bases from V and 8 bases from J, with 19 bases between. Germline V gene sequence: CDR1 ENHRY, CDR2 SYGVKD. The CDR3: CAISPVDSGMEKLFF. The CDR3 region has the DNA TGTGCCATCAGCCCCGTCGACAGTGGGATGGAAAAACTGTTTTTT.

The sample holds many counts of this clonotype. The V call is TRBV29-1, the J call TRBJ2-1; D is perhaps TRBD1 (6 bases). Germline CDR1 and CDR2: SQVTM and ANQGSEA. Trimming stripped 5 bases from V and 8 bases from J, with 16 bases between. This CDR3 comprises 13 residues. CDR3 sequence reads: CSVQGTILDEQFF. The CDR3, as DNA: TGCAGCGTTCAGGGGACCATCTTAGATGAGCAGTTCTTC.

About this clonotype: A much larger clone differs by one base, so this may be a read error. DNA of the CDR3: TGTGCCAGCAGCCTCCCACCAGTTTACGAGCAGTACTTC. Its translation is CASSLPPVYEQYF. The rearrangement links TRBV28 to TRBJ2-7; D remains ambiguous. The CDR3 spans 13 residues. The germline V gene encodes CDR1 MDHEN and CDR2 SYDVKM. The ends were cut back, 6 bases at V and 4 bases at J, with 13 bases in the middle. Supplemented by reference TRBV28 and TRBJ2-7, the full variable domain reads DVKVTQSSRYLVKRTGEKVFLECVQDMDHENMFWYRQDPGLGLRLIYFSYDVKMKEKGDIPEGYSVSREKKERFSLILESASTNQTSMYLCASSLPPVYEQYFGPGTRLTVT.

This clonotype was counted ten times or more. The CDR3: CASRQTGEGDEQFF. The DNA of the CDR3 is TGTGCCAGCAGACAAACAGGGGAGGGGGATGAGCAGTTCTTC. The chain carries TRBV25-1 and TRBJ2-1; D may match TRBD1 or TRBD2 (7 bases each). Trimming took 6 bases from V and 8 from J, leaving 17 bases between them. The germline V gene has CDR1 MGHDK and CDR2 SYGVNS. The CDR3 spans 14 residues.

Many counts were recorded for this clonotype. The V call is TRBV10-3, the J call TRBJ2-1; TRBD1 matches 10 bases. Trimming took 8 bases from V and 4 from J; bases not matched to a gene: 5. The CDR3 has 14 residues. Germline-derived CDR1 and CDR2 are ENHRY and SYGVKD. CDR3 in amino acids: CAILRTGGYNEQFF. The CDR3 coding sequence is TGTGCCATCCTCAGGACAGGGGGTTACAATGAGCAGTTCTTC.

The table lists this clonotype with a few counts. The rearrangement joins TRBV30 to TRBJ2-1, with D perhaps matching TRBD1 or TRBD2 (5 bases each). V lost 0 bases and J 7 bases, leaving 10 bases between the germline ends. Germline CDR1 reads GTSNPN; CDR2 reads SVGIG (reference sequence). The CDR3 loop spans 13 amino acids. CDR3 loop: CAWSVSEGNEQFF. As DNA, the CDR3 is TGTGCCTGGAGTGTAAGCGAGGGGAATGAGCAGTTCTTC.

Only a few counts were recorded for this clonotype. The rearrangement links TRBV12-5 to TRBJ2-7; 7 bases align to TRBD1. Losses at the gene ends were 7 bases for V and 5 bases for J; bases not matched to a gene: 11. CDR3 size: 14 residues. In germline, CDR1 is LGHNT, CDR2 FRNRAP. CDR3 nucleotide sequence: TGTGCTAGTGAACAGACAGGGAAGACAGACGAGCAGTACTTC. Amino acids: CASEQTGKTDEQYF.

This clonotype was recorded many times. The chain uses TRBV10-3 and TRBJ1-1; D gene unclear. Germline assignment: CDR1 ENHRY and CDR2 SYGVKD. V was clipped by 2 bases and J by 7 bases, with 14 bases between them. This CDR3 comprises 14 residues. In DNA form, the CDR3 reads TGTGCCATCAGTGAGACTGTTAGGGCAGGTGAAGCTTTCTTT. It is translated as CAISETVRAGEAFF.

This clonotype was observed once. Given a much more abundant clone one base away, this may be a read error. This chain joins TRBV28 and TRBJ2-1; 7 positions match TRBD1. CDR3 length: 12 amino acids. The V segment lost 10 bases and the J segment 9 bases; nucleotides outside the gene matches: 9. Germline loops: CDR1 MDHEN, CDR2 SYDVKM. The CDR3 nucleotides are TGTGCCAACGCCGGGACAGTCATTGAGCAGTTCTTC. It codes for CANAGTVIEQFF.

This clonotype has more than one count but fewer than ten. For the CDR3, the DNA is TGCGCCAGCAGCTGGGGACAGGGGGCTTTGAACGAGCAGTACTTC. Its protein is CASSWGQGALNEQYF. J is TRBJ2-7 and V is TRBV5-1; TRBD1 aligns across 12 bases. CDR1 and CDR2 from the germline V gene are SGHRS and YFSETQ. The CDR3 sequence is 15 residues long. J gave up 5 bases and V 3 bases, and 6 bases lay outside the gene matches. Together with reference TRBV5-1 and TRBJ2-7, the CDR3 gives the full variable domain: KAGVTQTPRYLIKTRGQQVTLSCSPISGHRSVSWYQQTPGQGLQFLFEYFSETQRNKGNFPGRFSGRQFSNSRSEMNVSTLELGDSALYLCASSWGQGALNEQYFGPGTRLTVT.

This clonotype was picked up a small number of times. The genes are TRBV25-1 and TRBJ2-7; D is undetermined. V lost 3 bases and J 6 bases, leaving 3 bases between the germline ends. The germline V gene has CDR1 MGHDK and CDR2 SYGVNS. The CDR3 has 10 residues. For the CDR3, the DNA is TGTGCCAGCAGTGATCTCGAGCAGTACTTC. It codes for CASSDLEQYF.

There are many counts of this clonotype. Relative to the germline gene, one junction end is altered; a read error may explain this. V gene TRBV29-1 combines with J gene TRBJ2-5; D call uncertain. Looked up from germline, CDR1 is SQVTM and CDR2 is ANQGSEA. The CDR3 has 13 amino acids. The CDR3 DNA is TGCAGCGCTAAGGACGCGACCCAAGGGACCCAGTACTTC. This encodes CSAKDATQGTQYF.